This T cell receptor beta chain was sequenced during a study of blood T cells in healthy people across ages. A second PCR, run for roughly 7 to 12 cycles, used a sample-barcoded 5' primer plus a J-beta primer mix. Via MiXCR, TCRdb re-called the 5' RACE reads, giving one row per CDR3 protein. Among about 1.1 million distinct CDR3 sequences listed, 30% to 40% were seen once. Study-level findings and limits: There were more naive CD4+ cells and higher diversity in long-lived donors than in aged donors.

V lost 8 bases and J lost 6, with 14 bases in between. There are 13 residues in the CDR3. This clonotype has only a few counts. Its antigen is as yet unknown. This chain uses TRBV12-3 or TRBV12-4 with TRBJ2-1; D gene uncertain. This TCR was recovered from a man aged 18 to 30 in good health. The sequenced sample was blood. The CDR3 region is CASARGRINEQFF. The CDR3 region has the DNA TGTGCCAGCGCACGCGGCCGGATCAATGAGCAGTTCTTC.